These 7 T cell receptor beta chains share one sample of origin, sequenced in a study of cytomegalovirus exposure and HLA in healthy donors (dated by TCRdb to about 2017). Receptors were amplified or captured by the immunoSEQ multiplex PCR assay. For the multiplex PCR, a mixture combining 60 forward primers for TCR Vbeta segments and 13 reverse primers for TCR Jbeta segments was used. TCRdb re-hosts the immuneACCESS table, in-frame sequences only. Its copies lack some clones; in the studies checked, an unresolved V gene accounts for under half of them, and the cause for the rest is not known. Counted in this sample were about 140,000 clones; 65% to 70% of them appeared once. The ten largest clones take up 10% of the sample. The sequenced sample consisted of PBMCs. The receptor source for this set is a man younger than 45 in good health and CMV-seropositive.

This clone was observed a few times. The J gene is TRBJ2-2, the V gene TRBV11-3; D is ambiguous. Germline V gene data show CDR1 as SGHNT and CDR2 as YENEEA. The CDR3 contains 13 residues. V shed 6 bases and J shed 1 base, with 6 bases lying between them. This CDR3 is CASRRGNTGELFF. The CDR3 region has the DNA TGTGCCAGCAGAAGAGGGAACACCGGGGAGCTGTTTTTT.

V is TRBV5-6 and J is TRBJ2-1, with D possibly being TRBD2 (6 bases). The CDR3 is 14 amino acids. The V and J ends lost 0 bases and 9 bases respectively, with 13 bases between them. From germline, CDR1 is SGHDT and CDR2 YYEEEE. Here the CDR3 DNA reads TGTGCCAGCAGCTTGGTGGGAGGAGTCGGTGAGCAGTTCTTC. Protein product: CASSLVGGVGEQFF. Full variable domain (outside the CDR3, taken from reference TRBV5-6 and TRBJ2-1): DAGVTQSPTHLIKTRGQQVTLRCSPKSGHDTVSWYQQALGQGPQFIFQYYEEEERQRGNFPDRFSGHQFPNYSSELNVNALLLGDSALYLCASSLVGGVGEQFFGPGTRLTVL.

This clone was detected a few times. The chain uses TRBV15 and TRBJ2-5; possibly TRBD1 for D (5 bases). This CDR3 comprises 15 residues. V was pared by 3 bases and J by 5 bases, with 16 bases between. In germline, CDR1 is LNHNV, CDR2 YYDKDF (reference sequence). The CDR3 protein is CATSSGLQETETQYF. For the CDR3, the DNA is TGTGCCACCAGCAGCGGCCTACAGGAAACGGAGACCCAGTACTTC.

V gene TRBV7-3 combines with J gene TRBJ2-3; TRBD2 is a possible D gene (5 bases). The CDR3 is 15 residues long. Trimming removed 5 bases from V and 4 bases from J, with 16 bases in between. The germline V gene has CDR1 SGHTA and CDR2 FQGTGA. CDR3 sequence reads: CASSPLASFADTQYF. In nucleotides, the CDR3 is TGTGCCAGCAGCCCCCTAGCCTCGTTCGCAGATACGCAGTATTTT.

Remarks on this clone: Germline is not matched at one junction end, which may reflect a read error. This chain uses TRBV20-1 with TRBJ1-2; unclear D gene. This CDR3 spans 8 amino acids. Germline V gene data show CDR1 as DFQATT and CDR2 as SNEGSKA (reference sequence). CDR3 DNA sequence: TGCAGGCCCTATGCCTACACCTTC. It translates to CRPYAYTF.

As DNA, the CDR3 is TGCAGTACAGAGAACACTGAAGCTTTCTTT. It codes for CSTENTEAFF. The J gene is TRBJ1-1, the V gene TRBV20-1; D gene uncertain. This CDR3 region has 10 residues. CDR1 and CDR2 from the germline V gene are DFQATT and SNEGSKA (reference sequence). Deletions cut 8 bases from V and 1 base from J, with 5 bases between.

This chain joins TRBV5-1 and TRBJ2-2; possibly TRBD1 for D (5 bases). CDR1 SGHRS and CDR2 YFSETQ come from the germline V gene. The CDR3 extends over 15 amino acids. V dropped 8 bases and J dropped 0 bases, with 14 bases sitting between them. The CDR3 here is CASTPRTTNTGELFF. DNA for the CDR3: TGCGCCAGTACCCCTAGGACAACGAACACCGGGGAGCTGTTTTTT.